Shown below are 13 T cell receptor beta chains from a single sample sequenced in a study of T-cell reconstitution after alpha-beta-depleted transplantation in children. Unique molecular identifiers were incorporated when the TCRbeta library was constructed. TCRdb fed the PCR reads into MiXCR, producing one record per CDR3 protein. The sample carries 700,000 to 950,000 distinct CDR3 sequences, around 17% recorded once. This specimen was PBMCs, mostly from graft donor cells, taken 360 days after TCRalphabeta/CD19-depleted stem cell transplant. The receptors derive from a male patient younger than 18 who had a stem cell transplant for acute lymphoblastic leukemia, so the T cells may come from the graft donor.

A few counts support this clonotype. V is TRBV15 and J is TRBJ1-1; TRBD1 agrees at 8 bases. Losses at the gene ends were 1 base for V and 1 base for J; bases not matched to a gene: 2. Looked up from germline, CDR1 is LNHNV and CDR2 is YYDKDF (reference sequence). The CDR3 runs 15 residues. The CDR3 nucleotides read TGTGCCACCAGCAGAGCCGGGACAGGGAACACTGAAGCTTTCTTT. Its translation is CATSRAGTGNTEAFF.

This clonotype occurred a few times. This chain joins TRBV15 and TRBJ1-6; D is possibly TRBD1 (6 bases). CDR1 and CDR2 from the germline V gene are LNHNV and YYDKDF (reference sequence). This CDR3 comprises 13 residues. The germline V and J ends were trimmed by 8 bases and 5 bases, with 10 bases remaining between them. CDR3 amino acids: CATRGQNNSPLHF. In DNA, the CDR3 is TGTGCCACCCGGGGACAAAATAATTCACCCCTCCACTTT.

This chain joins TRBV6-1 and TRBJ1-1, with D possibly matching TRBD1 (6 bases). V was shortened by 4 bases and J by 4 bases, with 16 bases between the two germline ends. The CDR3 contains 15 residues. The germline CDR1 and CDR2 sequences are MNHNS and SASEGT. CDR3 sequence (DNA): TGTGCCAGCAGTGCGGGGGGGCTTTTGGGCACTGAAGCTTTCTTT. Translation gives CASSAGGLLGTEAFF.

In this sample, this clonotype turned up a few times. The rearrangement joins TRBV12-3 or TRBV12-4 to TRBJ2-1, with TRBD2 as a possible D gene (6 bases). The CDR3 has 14 residues. V lost 5 bases, J lost 5 bases, and 13 bases lay in between. The CDR3 coding sequence is TGTGCCAGCAGTCGGGACTCGTCTAACAATGAGCAGTTCTTC. Translation: CASSRDSSNNEQFF.

This rearrangement joins TRBV5-1 to TRBJ2-5; perhaps TRBD2 as D (5 bases). Germline assignment: CDR1 SGHRS and CDR2 YFSETQ. The CDR3 extends over 14 amino acids. V lost 2 bases to trimming and J lost 3 bases, with 11 bases between them. In nucleotides, the CDR3 is TGCGCCAGCAGCTTTACAGCGACTAAAGAGACCCAGTACTTC. This translates into CASSFTATKETQYF. Full variable domain (outside the CDR3, taken from reference TRBV5-1 and TRBJ2-5): KAGVTQTPRYLIKTRGQQVTLSCSPISGHRSVSWYQQTPGQGLQFLFEYFSETQRNKGNFPGRFSGRQFSNSRSEMNVSTLELGDSALYLCASSFTATKETQYFGPGTRLLVL.

This clonotype appeared a few times. The chain has TRBV3-1 and TRBJ2-1; 9 nucleotides align to TRBD2. V shed 0 bases and J 7 bases; nucleotides not matched to a gene: 10. CDR3 length equals 17 residues. CDR1 LGHDT and CDR2 YNNKEL come from the germline V gene (reference sequence). Here the CDR3 DNA reads TGTGCCAGCAGCCAAGACTTCCCGCGGGAGGGCTGGAATGAGCAGTTCTTC. It translates to CASSQDFPREGWNEQFF.

This clonotype was seen more than once but under ten times. CDR3 nucleotide sequence: TGTGCTAGTGGTCTACCCCAGGGGGCGAGCTCCTACGAGCAGTACTTC. This codes for CASGLPQGASSYEQYF. The genes are TRBV12-5 and TRBJ2-7; 8 bases fit TRBD1. V gave up 5 bases and J gave up 0 bases; unmatched junction bases: 9. CDR3 length: 16 amino acids. CDR1 is LGHNT, CDR2 FRNRAP, per germline.

The J gene is TRBJ2-7, the V gene TRBV20-1; 8 bases agree with TRBD1. Per the germline V gene, CDR1 is DFQATT and CDR2 is SNEGSKA (reference sequence). The CDR3 loop spans 12 amino acids. The CDR3: CSLQGVGYEQYF. The CDR3, as DNA: TGCAGCCTACAGGGGGTAGGCTACGAGCAGTACTTC.

The V call is TRBV24-1, the J call TRBJ2-7; D is perhaps TRBD1 (6 bases). V was shortened by 0 bases and J by 2 bases, with 13 bases between the two germline ends. From germline, CDR1 is KGHDR and CDR2 SFDVKD. The CDR3 has 16 residues. Here the CDR3 DNA reads TGTGCCACCAGTGATTTGCACAGGGCGGCAACCTACGAGCAGTACTTC. It specifies CATSDLHRAATYEQYF.

The J gene is TRBJ2-2, the V gene TRBV10-2, with TRBD2 as a possible D gene (5 bases). Germline V gene lookup returns CDR1 WSHSY and CDR2 SAAADI. Trimming removed 10 bases from V and 5 bases from J, with 17 bases in between. This CDR3 region has 14 residues. The CDR3 region has the DNA TGCGCCATCCATCCCACCCGGGGAACCGGGGAGCTGTTTTTT. Translation: CAIHPTRGTGELFF.

The table lists this clonotype with many counts. CDR3 nucleotides: TGTGCCATCATGCGCACAGATACGCAGTATTTT. Encoded protein: CAIMRTDTQYF. V is TRBV10-3 and J is TRBJ2-3; D not resolved. V gave up 7 bases and J gave up 1 base, with 3 bases separating them. Germline CDR1 is ENHRY and CDR2 is SYGVKD. The CDR3 covers 11 residues.

The chain has TRBV9 and TRBJ2-2, with 13 bases aligning to TRBD2. The CDR3 consists of 19 residues. CDR1 and CDR2 from the germline V gene are SGDLS and YYNGEE. With V trimmed by 0 bases and J by 1 base, 6 bases remained unmatched. The CDR3 nucleotides read TGTGCCAGCAGCGTAGGGACTAGCGGGAGAAGGATGAACACCGGGGAGCTGTTTTTT. Translation gives CASSVGTSGRRMNTGELFF.

The chain has TRBV13 and TRBJ2-7; maybe TRBD2 (7 bases). The CDR3 loop spans 14 amino acids. From germline, CDR1 is PRHDT and CDR2 FYEKMQ (reference sequence). V lost 1 base, J lost 6 bases, and 13 bases lay in between. The CDR3 sequence: CASSLEGEGVEQYF. CDR3 sequence (DNA): TGTGCCAGCAGCTTAGAGGGGGAGGGGGTCGAGCAGTACTTC.